This TCR beta chain was sequenced for a study of neoadjuvant nivolumab and ipilimumab in lung cancer. Study-wide results and caveats: Higher pretherapy blood TCR richness went with higher resected-tumor richness. From pretherapy to surgery, tumor richness and clonality rose with dual therapy. TCR clonality did not significantly correlate with pathologic tumor regression.

Method: immunoSEQ multiplex PCR; TCRdb's copy keeps in-frame clones and lacks some. The sample lists roughly 39,000 clones, 89% seen once, with 3% to 4% in the top ten. V was clipped by 5 bases and J by 0 bases; unmatched bases: 4. The CDR3 covers 15 residues. The germline V gene has CDR1 SGHVS and CDR2 FNYEAQ. Concerning this clone: Its antigen is as yet unknown.

This TCR was recovered from an adult with non-small cell lung cancer. Sequencing was performed on peripheral blood, taken before neoadjuvant nivolumab, alone or with ipilimumab. The rearrangement uses TRBV7-6 and TRBJ2-1; TRBD2 agrees at 7 bases. DNA for the CDR3: TGTGCCAGCAGCCGTACGGGGGGCTCCTACAATGAGCAGTTCTTC. It is translated as CASSRTGGSYNEQFF.